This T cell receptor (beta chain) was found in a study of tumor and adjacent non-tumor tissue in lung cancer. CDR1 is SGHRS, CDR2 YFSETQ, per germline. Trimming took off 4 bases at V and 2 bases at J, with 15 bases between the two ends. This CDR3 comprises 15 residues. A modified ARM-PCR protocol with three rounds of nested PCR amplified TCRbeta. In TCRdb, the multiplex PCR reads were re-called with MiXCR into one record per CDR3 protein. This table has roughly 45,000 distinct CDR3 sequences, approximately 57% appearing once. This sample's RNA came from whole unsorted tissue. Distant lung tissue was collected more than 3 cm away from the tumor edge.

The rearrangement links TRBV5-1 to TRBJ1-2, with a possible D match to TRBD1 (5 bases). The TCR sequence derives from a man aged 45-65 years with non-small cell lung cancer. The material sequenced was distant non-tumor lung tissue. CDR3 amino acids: CASSQETVGNYGYTF. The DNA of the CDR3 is TGCGCCAGCAGCCAAGAGACAGTGGGCAACTATGGCTACACCTTC.